The present T cell receptor beta chain was sequenced within a study of identical twins. Each CDR3 protein is one row after TCRdb ran MiXCR on the 5' RACE reads. In the table there are around 570,000 distinct CDR3 sequences, just under 10% of which are singletons. General study findings and limits: Analyses of zero insertions could be partly confounded by invariant MAIT and iNKT cells. Sharing of beta out-of-frame sequences by twins showed a weaker excess. Carriage of fewer insertions was seen in abundant cord blood beta clonotypes, whereas memory repertoires showed none.

In this sample, this clonotype turned up many times. The antigen is unknown. The data also belong to a second study, concerning yellow fever vaccine responses in identical twins. That work contributes: As reported, the vaccine T cell response of twins seemed partly convergent and partly personalized.

The sample taken for sequencing was PBMCs. The TCR was taken from a woman aged 18-29 years in good health.

The CDR3 region is CASSFGQGGNTGELFF. In DNA, the CDR3 is TGTGCCAGCAGCTTTGGACAGGGGGGAAACACCGGGGAGCTGTTTTTT. This chain connects TRBV13 to TRBJ2-2; 10 bases fit TRBD1. This CDR3 has 16 amino acids. V shed 3 bases, J shed 2 bases, and the junction held 3 bases outside the gene matches. Germline V CDR1 and CDR2: PRHDT, FYEKMQ (reference sequence).